This T cell receptor (beta chain) was sequenced in a study of preoperative IRX-2 immunotherapy in early breast cancer. This clone was picked up one time. Treatment defined: preoperative locoregional IRX-2 cytokine immunotherapy. Patients received preoperative, locoregional IRX-2 cytokine immunotherapy in a phase Ib study. Profiled with immunoSEQ multiplex PCR; TCRdb holds only in-frame clones, not every one. Counted here are about 98,000 clones, 86% occurring once; the ten biggest clones make up roughly 2%. Trimming removed 10 bases from V and 1 base from J, with 16 bases in between. This CDR3 comprises 14 residues. Germline loops: CDR1 MNHGY, CDR2 SAAAGT.

The chain recombines TRBV6-8 with TRBJ1-1; perhaps TRBD1 as D (5 bases). Sample: tumor tissue, taken after IRX-2 immunotherapy. The TCR originated in a human donor with breast cancer. The DNA for the CDR3 is TGTGCCACCAGGGCGATGCACGCGAACACTGAAGCTTTCTTT. Its translation is CATRAMHANTEAFF.